The entry below gives a single TCR beta chain sequence along with its context. V shed 2 bases and J 1 base; nucleotides not matched to a gene: 5. This CDR3 spans 16 amino acids. Germline V gene lookup returns CDR1 SGHVS and CDR2 FQNEAQ. None of the donors, who were healthy HIV-negative adults, had recently had acute infections or vaccinations. TCRdb's table, derived via immunoSEQ multiplex PCR, lists solely in-frame clones and lacks some. The table includes roughly 1.4 million clones, just under 99% detected once. This specimen comes from a study of shared clonotypes between healthy human individuals. Background on the study: CD4 naive cells filled three plates per donor, CD4 memory three, CD8 naive two and CD8 memory one.

The sequenced sample was naive CD4+ T cells sorted from blood. Subset meaning: CD45RA+ positively selected. The chain employs TRBV7-8 and TRBJ1-5, with 7 bases lining up with TRBD1. This sequence was found in a man aged 25-45 years in good health. CDR3 in amino acids: CASSLYPGGSNQPQHF. In DNA, the CDR3 is TGTGCCAGCAGCTTATATCCAGGGGGGAGCAATCAGCCCCAGCATTTT. Supplemented by reference TRBV7-8 and TRBJ1-5, the full variable domain reads GAGVSQSPRYKVAKRGQDVALRCDPISGHVSLFWYQQALGQGPEFLTYFQNEAQLDKSGLPSDRFFAERPEGSVSTLKIQRTQQEDSAVYLCASSLYPGGSNQPQHFGDGTRLSIL.